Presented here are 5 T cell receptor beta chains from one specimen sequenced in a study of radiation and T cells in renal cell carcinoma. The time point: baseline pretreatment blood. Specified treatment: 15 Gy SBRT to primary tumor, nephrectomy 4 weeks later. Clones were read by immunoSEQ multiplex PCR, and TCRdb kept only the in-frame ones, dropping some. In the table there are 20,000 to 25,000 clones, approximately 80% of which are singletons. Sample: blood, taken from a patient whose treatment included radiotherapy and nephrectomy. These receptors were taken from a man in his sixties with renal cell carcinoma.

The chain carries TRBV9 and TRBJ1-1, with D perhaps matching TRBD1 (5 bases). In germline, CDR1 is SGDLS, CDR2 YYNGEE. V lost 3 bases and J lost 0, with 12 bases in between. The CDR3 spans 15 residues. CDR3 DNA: TGTGCCAGCAGCGCGAGAGGGGCCGTGAACACTGAAGCTTTCTTT. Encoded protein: CASSARGAVNTEAFF.

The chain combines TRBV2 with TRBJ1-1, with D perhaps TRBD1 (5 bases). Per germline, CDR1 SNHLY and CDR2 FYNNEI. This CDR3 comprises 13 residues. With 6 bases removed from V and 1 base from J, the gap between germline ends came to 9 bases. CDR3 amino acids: CASRGVANTEAFF. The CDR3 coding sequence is TGTGCCAGCAGAGGGGTGGCGAACACTGAAGCTTTCTTT.

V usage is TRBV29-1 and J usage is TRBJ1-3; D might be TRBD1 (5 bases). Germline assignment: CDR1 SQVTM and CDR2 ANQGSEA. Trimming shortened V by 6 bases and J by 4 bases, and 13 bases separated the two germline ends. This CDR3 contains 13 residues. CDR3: CSVGSGDGNTIYF. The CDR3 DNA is TGCAGCGTCGGTTCCGGGGACGGAAACACCATATATTTT. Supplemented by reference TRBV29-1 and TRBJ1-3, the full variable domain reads SAVISQKPSRDICQRGTSLTIQCQVDSQVTMMFWYRQQPGQSLTLIATANQGSEATYESGFVIDKFPISRPNLTFSTLTVSNMSPEDSSIYLCSVGSGDGNTIYFGEGSWLTVV.

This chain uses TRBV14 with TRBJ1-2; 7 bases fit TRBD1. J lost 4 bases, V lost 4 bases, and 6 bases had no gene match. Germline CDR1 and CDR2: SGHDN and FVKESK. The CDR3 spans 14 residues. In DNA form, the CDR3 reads TGTGCCAGCAGCCCGAACCGGGACAGCTATGGCTACACCTTC. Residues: CASSPNRDSYGYTF.

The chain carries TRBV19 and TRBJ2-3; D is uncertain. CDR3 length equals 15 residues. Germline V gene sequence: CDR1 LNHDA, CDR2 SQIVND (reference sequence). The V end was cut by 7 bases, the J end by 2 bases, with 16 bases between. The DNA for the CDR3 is TGTGCCAGTAAGCAAAGGAACCGATTCACAGATACGCAGTATTTT. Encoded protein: CASKQRNRFTDTQYF.